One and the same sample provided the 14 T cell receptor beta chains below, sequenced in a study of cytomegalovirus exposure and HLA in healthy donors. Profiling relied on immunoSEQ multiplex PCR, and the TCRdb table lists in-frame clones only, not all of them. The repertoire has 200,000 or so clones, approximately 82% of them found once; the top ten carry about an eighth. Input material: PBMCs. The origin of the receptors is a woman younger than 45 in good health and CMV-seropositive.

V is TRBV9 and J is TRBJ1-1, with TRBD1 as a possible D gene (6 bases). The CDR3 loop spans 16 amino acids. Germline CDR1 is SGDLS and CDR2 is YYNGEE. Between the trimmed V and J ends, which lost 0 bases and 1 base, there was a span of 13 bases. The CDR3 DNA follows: TGTGCCAGCAGCGTAGGTTCCCGGACAGCGAACACTGAAGCTTTCTTT. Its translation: CASSVGSRTANTEAFF.

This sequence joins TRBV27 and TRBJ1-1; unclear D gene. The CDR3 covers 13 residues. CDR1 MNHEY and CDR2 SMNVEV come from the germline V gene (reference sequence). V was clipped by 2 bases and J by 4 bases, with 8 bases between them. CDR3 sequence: CASSLGISTEAFF. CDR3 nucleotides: TGTGCCAGCAGTTTAGGCATCAGCACTGAAGCTTTCTTT.

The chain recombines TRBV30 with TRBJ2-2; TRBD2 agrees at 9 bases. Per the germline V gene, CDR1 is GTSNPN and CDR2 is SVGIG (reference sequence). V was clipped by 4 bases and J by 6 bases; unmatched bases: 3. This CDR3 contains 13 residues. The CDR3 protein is CAWTIAGAGELFF. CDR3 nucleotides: TGTGCCTGGACTATAGCGGGAGCCGGGGAGCTGTTTTTT.

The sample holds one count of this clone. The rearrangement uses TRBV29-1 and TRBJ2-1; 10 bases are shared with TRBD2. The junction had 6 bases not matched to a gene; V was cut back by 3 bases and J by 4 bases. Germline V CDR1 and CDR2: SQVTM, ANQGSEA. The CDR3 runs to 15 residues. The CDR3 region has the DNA TGCAGCGTTGAGCCCCCTAGCGGGAGTTACAATGAGCAGTTCTTC. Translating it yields CSVEPPSGSYNEQFF.

The CDR3 loop reads CASSYSLGGVETQYF. In nucleotides, the CDR3 is TGTGCCAGCAGTTACTCCTTGGGGGGGGTTGAGACCCAGTACTTC. The chain couples TRBV6-5 to TRBJ2-5; 7 positions match TRBD2. Germline V CDR1 and CDR2: MNHEY, SVGAGI. The J segment lost 5 bases and the V segment lost 0 bases, leaving 6 bases of the junction unmatched. The CDR3 spans 15 residues.

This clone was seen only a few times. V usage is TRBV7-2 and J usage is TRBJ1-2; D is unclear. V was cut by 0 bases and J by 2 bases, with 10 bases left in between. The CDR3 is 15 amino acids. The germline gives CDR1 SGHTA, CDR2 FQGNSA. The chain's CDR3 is CASSLASTRNYGYTF. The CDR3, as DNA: TGTGCCAGCAGCTTAGCGTCGACAAGAAACTATGGCTACACCTTC. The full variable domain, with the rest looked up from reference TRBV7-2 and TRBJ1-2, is GAGVSQSPSNKVTEKGKDVELRCDPISGHTALYWYRQSLGQGLEFLIYFQGNSAPDKSGLPSDRFSAERTGGSVSTLTIQRTQQEDSAVYLCASSLASTRNYGYTFGSGTRLTVV.

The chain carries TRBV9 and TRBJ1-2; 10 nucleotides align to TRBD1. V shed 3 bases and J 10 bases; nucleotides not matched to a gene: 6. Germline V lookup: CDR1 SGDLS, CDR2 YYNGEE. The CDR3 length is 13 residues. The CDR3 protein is CASSAGDRGDYTF. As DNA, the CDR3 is TGTGCCAGCAGCGCCGGGGACAGGGGTGACTACACCTTC.

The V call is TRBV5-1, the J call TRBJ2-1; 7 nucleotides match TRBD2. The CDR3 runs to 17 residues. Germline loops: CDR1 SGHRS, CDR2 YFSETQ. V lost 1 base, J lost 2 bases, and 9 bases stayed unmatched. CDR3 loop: CASSLSSGTTTYNEQFF. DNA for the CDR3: TGCGCCAGCAGCTTGTCCAGCGGGACGACTACCTACAATGAGCAGTTCTTC. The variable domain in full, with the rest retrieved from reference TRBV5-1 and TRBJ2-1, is KAGVTQTPRYLIKTRGQQVTLSCSPISGHRSVSWYQQTPGQGLQFLFEYFSETQRNKGNFPGRFSGRQFSNSRSEMNVSTLELGDSALYLCASSLSSGTTTYNEQFFGPGTRLTVL.

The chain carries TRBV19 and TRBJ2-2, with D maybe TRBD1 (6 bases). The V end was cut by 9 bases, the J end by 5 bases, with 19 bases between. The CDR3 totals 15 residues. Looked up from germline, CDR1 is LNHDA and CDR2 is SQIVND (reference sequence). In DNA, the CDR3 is TGTGCCAGCGAGGACAGAGGTCTACTTACCGGGGAGCTGTTTTTT. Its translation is CASEDRGLLTGELFF.

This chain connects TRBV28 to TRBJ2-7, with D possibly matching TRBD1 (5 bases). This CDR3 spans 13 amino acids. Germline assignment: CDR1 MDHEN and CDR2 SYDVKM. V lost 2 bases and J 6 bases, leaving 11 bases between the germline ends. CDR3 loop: CASSLLPGPEQYF. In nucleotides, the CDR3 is TGTGCCAGCAGTTTACTCCCAGGGCCCGAGCAGTACTTC.

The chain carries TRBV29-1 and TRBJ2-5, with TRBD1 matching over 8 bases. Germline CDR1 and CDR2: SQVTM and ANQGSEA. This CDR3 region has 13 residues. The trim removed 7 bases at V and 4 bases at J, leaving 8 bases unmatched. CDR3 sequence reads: CSGGDRFSETQYF. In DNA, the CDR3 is TGCAGCGGCGGGGACAGGTTTTCAGAGACCCAGTACTTC.

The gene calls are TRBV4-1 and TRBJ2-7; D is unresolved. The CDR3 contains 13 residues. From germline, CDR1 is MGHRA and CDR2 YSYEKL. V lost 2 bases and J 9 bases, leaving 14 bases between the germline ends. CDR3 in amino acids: CASSQLLYERQYF. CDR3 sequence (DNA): TGCGCCAGCAGCCAACTACTCTACGAGCGGCAGTACTTC.

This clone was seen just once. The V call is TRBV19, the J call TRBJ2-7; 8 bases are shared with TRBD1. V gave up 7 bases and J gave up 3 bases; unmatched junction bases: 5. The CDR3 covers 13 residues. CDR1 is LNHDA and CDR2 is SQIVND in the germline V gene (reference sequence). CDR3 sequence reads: CASTPDRGYEQYF. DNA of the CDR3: TGTGCCAGTACTCCCGACAGGGGCTACGAGCAGTACTTC.

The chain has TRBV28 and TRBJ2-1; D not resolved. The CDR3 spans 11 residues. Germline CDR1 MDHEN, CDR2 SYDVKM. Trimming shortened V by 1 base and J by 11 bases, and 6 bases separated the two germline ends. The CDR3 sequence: CASSLSIQQFF. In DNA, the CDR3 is TGTGCCAGCAGTTTATCTATACAGCAGTTCTTC.